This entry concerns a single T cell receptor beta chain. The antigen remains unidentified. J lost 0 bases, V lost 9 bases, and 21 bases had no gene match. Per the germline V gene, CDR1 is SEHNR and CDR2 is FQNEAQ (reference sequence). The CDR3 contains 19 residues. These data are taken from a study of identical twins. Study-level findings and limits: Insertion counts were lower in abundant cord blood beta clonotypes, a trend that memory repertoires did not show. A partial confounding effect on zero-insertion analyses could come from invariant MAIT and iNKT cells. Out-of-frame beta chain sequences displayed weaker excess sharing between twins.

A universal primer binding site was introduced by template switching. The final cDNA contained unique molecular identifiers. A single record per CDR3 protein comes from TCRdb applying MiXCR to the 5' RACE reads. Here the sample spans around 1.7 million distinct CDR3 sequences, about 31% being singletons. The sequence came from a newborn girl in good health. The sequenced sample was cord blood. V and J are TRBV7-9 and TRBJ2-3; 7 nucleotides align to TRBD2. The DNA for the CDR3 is TGTGCCAGTCTGCTAGACTTTGGCGGGGGAGAAGCTAGCACAGATACGCAGTATTTT. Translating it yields CASLLDFGGGEASTDTQYF. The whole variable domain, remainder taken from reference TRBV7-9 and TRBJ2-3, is DTGVSQNPRHKITKRGQNVTFRCDPISEHNRLYWYRQTLGQGPEFLTYFQNEAQLEKSRLLSDRFSAERPKGSFSTLEIQRTEQGDSAMYLCASLLDFGGGEASTDTQYFGPGTRLTVL.